Each of the 20 T cell receptor beta chains below was sequenced from the same sample in a study of CD8 T cells in ankylosing spondylitis. MiXCR, applied by TCRdb to the 5' RACE reads, yields one record per CDR3 protein. The repertoire consists of 200,000 to 250,000 distinct CDR3 sequences, with approximately 10% occurring once and the leading ten covering 21%. Sequencing was done on a sample of blood, either unsorted or a sorted T cell fraction (not recorded which). Source of these receptors: a male donor with ankylosing spondylitis or in good health (not recorded which).

Worth noting for this clonotype: The junction and the germline gene differ at one end; a read error may be behind it. The chain has TRBV6-1 and TRBJ2-2; D is unclear. The CDR3 has 14 amino acids. Germline loops: CDR1 MNHNS, CDR2 SASEGT. CDR3 residues: CASSASRNTRELFF. The CDR3 nucleotides are TGTGCCAGCAGTGCGTCTCGTAACACCAGGGAGCTGTTTTTT.

This clonotype was seen many times. The genes are TRBV7-9 and TRBJ1-1; D gene unclear. This CDR3 has 14 amino acids. In germline, CDR1 is SEHNR, CDR2 FQNEAQ (reference sequence). V gave up 2 bases and J gave up 5 bases, with 12 bases separating them. This chain's CDR3 is CASSLLPVGTEAFF. CDR3 bases: TGTGCCAGCAGCTTACTCCCCGTGGGGACTGAAGCTTTCTTT.

This clonotype occurred many times. The rearrangement joins TRBV7-2 to TRBJ2-3; the match to TRBD2 covers 9 bases. The CDR3 totals 16 residues. From germline, CDR1 is SGHTA and CDR2 FQGNSA. V was pared by 4 bases and J by 0 bases, with 5 bases of the junction left unmatched. The CDR3 loop reads CASSWTTSGSTDTQYF. Here the CDR3 DNA reads TGTGCCAGCAGCTGGACGACTAGCGGAAGCACAGATACGCAGTATTTT.

The chain joins TRBV9 to TRBJ2-5, with 8 positions matching TRBD1. V was clipped by 0 bases and J by 5 bases; unmatched bases: 6. The CDR3 loop spans 15 amino acids. Germline V gives CDR1 SGDLS, CDR2 YYNGEE. This chain's CDR3 is CASSVVAGGPETQYF. The DNA of the CDR3 is TGTGCCAGCAGCGTAGTGGCAGGGGGCCCGGAGACCCAGTACTTC. Looking up the rest from reference TRBV9 and TRBJ2-5 gives the full variable domain: DSGVTQTPKHLITATGQRVTLRCSPRSGDLSVYWYQQSLDQGLQFLIQYYNGEERAKGNILERFSAQQFPDLHSELNLSSLELGDSALYFCASSVVAGGPETQYFGPGTRLLVL.

This clonotype was detected a few times. The genes are TRBV3-1 and TRBJ2-5; D remains unclear. CDR3 length: 12 amino acids. Trimming took 4 bases from V and 5 from J, leaving 8 bases between them. The germline CDR1 and CDR2 sequences are LGHDT and YNNKEL (reference sequence). CDR3 sequence (DNA): TGTGCCAGCAGCCCCCTACCTGAGACCCAGTACTTC. Amino acids: CASSPLPETQYF.

There are a few counts of this clonotype. The rearrangement joins TRBV2 to TRBJ2-7; the D gene is possibly TRBD1 (7 bases). CDR3 size: 16 residues. Germline values: CDR1 SNHLY, CDR2 FYNNEI. V lost 6 bases and J 5 bases, leaving 23 bases between the germline ends. The CDR3 spells CASRGGQQGWRNEQYF. The CDR3 DNA sequence: TGTGCCAGCAGGGGGGGCCAACAGGGGTGGAGAAACGAGCAGTACTTC.

This clonotype has at least ten counts. The chain couples TRBV6-1 to TRBJ2-2; 9 bases match TRBD1. With V trimmed by 5 bases and J by 6 bases, 10 bases remained unmatched. CDR3 length: 16 amino acids. Per the germline V gene, CDR1 is MNHNS and CDR2 is SASEGT. The CDR3 nucleotides read TGTGCCAGCAGTAGTTGGGACAGGGCAAATCCCGGGGAGCTGTTTTTT. This translates into CASSSWDRANPGELFF.

This clonotype was recorded at least ten times. The gene calls are TRBV7-6 and TRBJ1-5, with D unresolved. The CDR3 is 13 amino acids. Germline V gives CDR1 SGHVS, CDR2 FNYEAQ. The germline V and J ends were trimmed by 1 base and 5 bases, with 6 bases remaining between them. CDR3 DNA sequence: TGTGCCAGCAGCTTAGTTGTAGATCAGCCCCAGCATTTT. Its translation: CASSLVVDQPQHF. Full variable domain (remainder filled in from reference TRBV7-6 and TRBJ1-5): GAGVSQSPRYKVTKRGQDVALRCDPISGHVSLYWYRQALGQGPEFLTYFNYEAQQDKSGLPNDRFSAERPEGSISTLTIQRTEQRDSAMYRCASSLVVDQPQHFGDGTRLSIL.

This clonotype was recorded a few times. The V gene is TRBV30, the J gene TRBJ1-5; D is ambiguous. Germline CDR1 GTSNPN, CDR2 SVGIG (reference sequence). This CDR3 spans 12 amino acids. V dropped 5 bases and J dropped 4 bases, with 9 bases sitting between them. In nucleotides, the CDR3 is TGTGCCTGGCGGAGAGGAAATCAGCCCCAGCATTTT. Translation: CAWRRGNQPQHF.

Many counts were recorded for this clonotype. The chain links TRBV5-1 to TRBJ2-3, with 14 bases aligning to TRBD2. Looked up from germline, CDR1 is SGHRS and CDR2 is YFSETQ. The CDR3 covers 14 residues. V gave up 7 bases and J gave up 4 bases; unmatched junction bases: 2. The CDR3 sequence: CASQTSGGADTQYF. The DNA for the CDR3 is TGCGCCAGCCAGACTAGCGGGGGGGCAGATACGCAGTATTTT.

The chain carries TRBV7-4 and TRBJ2-2; 10 bases match TRBD2. After removal of 5 bases from V and 2 bases from J, the junction contained 8 bases not matched to a gene. From germline, CDR1 is SGHVT and CDR2 SQSDAQ. CDR3 length equals 17 residues. CDR3 coding DNA: TGTGCCAGCAGCCCGCTAGGGACTAGCGCCAACACCGGGGAGCTGTTTTTT. It specifies CASSPLGTSANTGELFF.

CDR3 amino acids: CASTPGGAGGQGNEQFF. The DNA of the CDR3 is TGCGCCAGCACTCCAGGTGGGGCGGGGGGGCAAGGCAATGAGCAGTTCTTC. This chain connects TRBV5-1 to TRBJ2-1; 9 bases map to TRBD2. Unmatched junction bases numbered 16, after V lost 6 bases and J lost 6 bases. CDR1 is SGHRS, CDR2 YFSETQ, per germline. The CDR3 length is 17 residues. The full variable domain, completed using reference TRBV5-1 and TRBJ2-1, is KAGVTQTPRYLIKTRGQQVTLSCSPISGHRSVSWYQQTPGQGLQFLFEYFSETQRNKGNFPGRFSGRQFSNSRSEMNVSTLELGDSALYLCASTPGGAGGQGNEQFFGPGTRLTVL.

The V call is TRBV12-3 or TRBV12-4, the J call TRBJ2-3; no definite D call. There are 14 residues in the CDR3. V lost 2 bases to trimming and J lost 6 bases, with 12 bases between them. The CDR3 DNA follows: TGTGCCAGCAGTTTATTGGCTAATAAGGATACGCAGTATTTT. The encoded protein is CASSLLANKDTQYF.

This clonotype was recorded at least ten times. The rearrangement joins TRBV20-1 to TRBJ2-2; D gene uncertain. The CDR3 loop spans 14 amino acids. The germline V gene encodes CDR1 DFQATT and CDR2 SNEGSKA (reference sequence). Trimming shortened V by 2 bases and J by 1 base, and 8 bases separated the two germline ends. CDR3 nucleotides: TGCAGTGCTAGAATAGCAGGGAACACCGGGGAGCTGTTTTTT. Its protein is CSARIAGNTGELFF.

This clonotype was seen repeatedly, ten times or more. The CDR3 coding sequence is TGTGCCAGCAGCTTAGGAGGCGAGGCGGTCACAGATACGCAGTATTTT. Encoded protein: CASSLGGEAVTDTQYF. The chain is built from TRBV11-2 and TRBJ2-3; D is undetermined. Trimming pared 1 base from V and 2 bases from J, leaving 13 bases between. The germline CDR1 and CDR2 sequences are SGHAT and FQNNGV. The CDR3 contains 16 residues.

Only a few counts were recorded for this clonotype. V gene TRBV11-1 combines with J gene TRBJ2-5; no reliable D call. The V end lost 4 bases, the J end lost 4 bases, and 7 bases lay between the germline ends. This CDR3 is 12 amino acids long. The germline CDR1 and CDR2 sequences are SGHAT and FQDESV (reference sequence). CDR3 coding DNA: TGTGCCAGCAGCTACGGCCCAGAGACCCAGTACTTC. It translates to CASSYGPETQYF. Combining the CDR3 with reference TRBV11-1 and TRBJ2-5 gives the whole variable domain EAEVAQSPRYKITEKSQAVAFWCDPISGHATLYWYRQILGQGPELLVQFQDESVVDDSQLPKDRFSAERLKGVDSTLKIQPAELGDSAMYLCASSYGPETQYFGPGTRLLVL.

V usage is TRBV24-1 and J usage is TRBJ2-2; D is perhaps TRBD1 (5 bases). CDR1 KGHDR and CDR2 SFDVKD come from the germline V gene. V was cut by 4 bases and J by 0 bases, with 11 bases left in between. The CDR3 is made up of 16 amino acids. Here the CDR3 reads CATSDLDTSNTGELFF. CDR3 DNA: TGTGCCACCAGTGACCTGGACACATCGAACACCGGGGAGCTGTTTTTT.

In its sample, this clonotype was seen a few times. The J gene is TRBJ1-5, the V gene TRBV5-1; 7 bases fit TRBD1. The germline V gene has CDR1 SGHRS and CDR2 YFSETQ. J lost 4 bases, V lost 4 bases, and 14 bases had no gene match. The CDR3 is made up of 17 amino acids. CDR3: CASSLDTDRPLNQPQHF. DNA of the CDR3: TGCGCCAGCAGCCTCGACACGGACAGGCCACTTAATCAGCCCCAGCATTTT.

This clonotype was observed at least ten times. The rearrangement joins TRBV7-2 to TRBJ1-1, with TRBD1 matching over 8 bases. Germline-derived CDR1 and CDR2 are SGHTA and FQGNSA. The CDR3 consists of 14 residues. V shed 6 bases and J 2 bases; nucleotides not matched to a gene: 5. CDR3 sequence (DNA): TGTGCCAGCAGTCAACAGGGGGGAAACACTGAAGCTTTCTTT. This gives the protein CASSQQGGNTEAFF.

CDR3 sequence: CASSVGGLNYGYTF. The CDR3 DNA follows: TGTGCCAGCAGCGTGGGCGGACTCAACTATGGCTACACCTTC. The rearrangement joins TRBV9 to TRBJ1-2; no definite D call. Trimming took off 2 bases at V and 2 bases at J, with 10 bases between the two ends. The germline V gene encodes CDR1 SGDLS and CDR2 YYNGEE. The CDR3 runs to 14 residues. Complete variable domain (other parts from reference TRBV9 and TRBJ1-2): DSGVTQTPKHLITATGQRVTLRCSPRSGDLSVYWYQQSLDQGLQFLIQYYNGEERAKGNILERFSAQQFPDLHSELNLSSLELGDSALYFCASSVGGLNYGYTFGSGTRLTVV.